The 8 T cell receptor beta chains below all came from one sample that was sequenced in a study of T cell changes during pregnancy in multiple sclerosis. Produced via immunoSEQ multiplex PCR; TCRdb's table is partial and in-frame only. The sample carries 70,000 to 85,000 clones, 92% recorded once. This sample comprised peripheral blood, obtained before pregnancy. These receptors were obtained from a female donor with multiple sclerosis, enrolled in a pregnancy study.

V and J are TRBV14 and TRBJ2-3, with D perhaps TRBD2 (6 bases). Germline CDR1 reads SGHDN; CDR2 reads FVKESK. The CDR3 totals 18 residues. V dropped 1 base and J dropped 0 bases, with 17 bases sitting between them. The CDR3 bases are TGTGCCAGCAGCCAAGCTCGATGGAGGGGCCTTAGCACAGATACGCAGTATTTT. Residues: CASSQARWRGLSTDTQYF. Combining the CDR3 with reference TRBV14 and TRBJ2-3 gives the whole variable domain EAGVTQFPSHSVIEKGQTVTLRCDPISGHDNLYWYRRVMGKEIKFLLHFVKESKQDESGMPNNRFLAERTGGTYSTLKVQPAELEDSGVYFCASSQARWRGLSTDTQYFGPGTRLTVL.

Here the CDR3 DNA reads TGTGCCAGCAGCTCTACGAGACTAGCCCAATCACCAGATACGCAGTATTTT. It codes for CASSSTRLAQSPDTQYF. The chain uses TRBV11-2 and TRBJ2-3, with TRBD2 identical over 7 bases. The CDR3 covers 17 residues. Trimming cost V 4 bases and J 4 bases; bases outside gene matches: 14. The V gene's germline CDR1 is SGHAT and CDR2 FQNNGV. The whole variable domain, remainder taken from reference TRBV11-2 and TRBJ2-3, is EAGVAQSPRYKIIEKRQSVAFWCNPISGHATLYWYQQILGQGPKLLIQFQNNGVVDDSQLPKDRFSAERLKGVDSTLKIQPAKLEDSAVYLCASSSTRLAQSPDTQYFGPGTRLTVL.

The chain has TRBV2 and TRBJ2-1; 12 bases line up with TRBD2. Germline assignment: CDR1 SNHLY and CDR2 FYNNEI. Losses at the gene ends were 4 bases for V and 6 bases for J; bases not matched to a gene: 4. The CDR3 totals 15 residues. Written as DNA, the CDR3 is TGTGCCAGCAGTGCAGTGGGACTAGCGGGCAATGAGCAGTTCTTC. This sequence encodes CASSAVGLAGNEQFF.

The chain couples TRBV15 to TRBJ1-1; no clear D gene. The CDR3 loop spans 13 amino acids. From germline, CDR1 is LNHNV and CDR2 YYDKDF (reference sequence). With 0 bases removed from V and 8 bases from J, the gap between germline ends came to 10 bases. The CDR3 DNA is TGTGCCACCAGCAGAGATCTGGGAGGGGAAGCTTTCTTT. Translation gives CATSRDLGGEAFF.

The CDR3 region has the DNA TGTGCCAGCAGCTTTGGGGCCTATGGCTACACCTTC. Its protein is CASSFGAYGYTF. The chain combines TRBV5-8 with TRBJ1-2, with D maybe TRBD1 (5 bases). The CDR3 has 12 residues. Trimming took 2 bases from V and 4 from J, leaving 6 bases between them. Germline V gene data show CDR1 as SGHTS and CDR2 as YDEGEE.

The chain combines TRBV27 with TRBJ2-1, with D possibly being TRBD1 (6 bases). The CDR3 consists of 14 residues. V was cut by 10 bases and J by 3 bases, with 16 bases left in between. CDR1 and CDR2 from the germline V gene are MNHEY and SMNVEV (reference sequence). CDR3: CATTTGQDYNEQFF. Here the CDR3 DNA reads TGTGCCACCACGACGGGACAAGACTACAATGAGCAGTTCTTC.

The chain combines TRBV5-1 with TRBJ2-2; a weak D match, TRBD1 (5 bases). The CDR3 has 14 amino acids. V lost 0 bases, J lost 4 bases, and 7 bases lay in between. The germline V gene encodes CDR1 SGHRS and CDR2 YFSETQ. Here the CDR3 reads CASSLGQLTGELFF. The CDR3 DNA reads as TGCGCCAGCAGCTTGGGACAGCTCACCGGGGAGCTGTTTTTT.

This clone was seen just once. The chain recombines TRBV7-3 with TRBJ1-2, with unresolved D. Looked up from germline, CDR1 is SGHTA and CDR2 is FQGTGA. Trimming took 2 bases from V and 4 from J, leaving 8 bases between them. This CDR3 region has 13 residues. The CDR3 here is CASSLENFYGYTF. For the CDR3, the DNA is TGTGCCAGCAGCTTAGAGAATTTCTATGGCTACACCTTC.